This T cell receptor beta chain is drawn from a study of T-cell reconstitution after alpha-beta-depleted transplantation in children listed by TCRdb under 2016. In the study overall: Using TCR repertoire profiling, the study quantitatively followed how T-cell immune reconstitution unfolded in children after TCRalphabeta/CD19-depleted allogeneic hematopoietic cell transplantation. Findings and caveats that apply to the study as a whole: Over subsequent months, a decline in hyperexpanded clone frequencies was noted, and after one year, T-cell counts and TCRbeta diversity were mostly ascribed to newly produced T cells. Apparently early alphabetaT-cell count recovery about two months after transplant reportedly relied on only several hundred rapidly expanded clones derived from non-depleted graft cells. In some patients, high TCRbeta diversity at day 60 was attributed to recipient T cells and intrathymic progenitors that had survived conditioning.

The treatment or condition tag for this specimen amounts to: allogeneic hematopoietic cell transplantation with graft depleted of TCRalphabeta T cells and CD19 B cells. The children who served as transplant recipients had been given grafts of TCRalphabeta/CD19-depleted allogeneic hematopoietic cells. From the cysteine up to the phenylalanine, the CDR3 has a length of 15 residues. Only the CDR3 DNA stays, 45 bases, in frame from base 1. Trimmed from V: 0 bases; trimmed from J: 4 bases; junction bases lacking a gene match: 1. The CDR1 and CDR2 encoded by the germline V gene are SGHVS and FNYEAQ. Library prep was done by PCR. The reads were generated on an Illumina HiSeq 2500. Molecular barcoding was employed in the preparation of TCR libraries, with unique molecular identifiers being used to normalize TCRbeta repertoire quantification. TCRdb reprocessing: public reads trimmed at Q25 with fastp, clones called with MiXCR, in-frame beta chains kept. Rows merge per CDR3 protein into single entries with the most common DNA and genes. Recorded for this sample are about 590,000 distinct CDR3 sequences; 10% to 15% of them occurred a single time. The ten largest make up around 2.2% of the sample.

This clonotype showed up many times. This receptor's antigen is unknown. The input lacks base qualities; no much larger clone sits a single base away. This material consisted of PBMCs, mostly from graft donor cells, taken 360 days after TCRalphabeta/CD19-depleted stem cell transplant. This TCR was sampled from a male patient younger than 18 who had a stem cell transplant for acute myeloid leukemia, so the T cells may come from the graft donor. This receptor chain uses TRBV7-6 and TRBJ1-3, with 9 bases aligning to TRBD1. The CDR3 region: CASSLAGTGGNTIYF. The DNA reads TGTGCCAGCAGCTTAGCCGGGACAGGGGGAAACACCATATATTTT.